The rows below give T cell receptor beta chains drawn from one sample of a study of T cell changes during pregnancy in multiple sclerosis. The assay was immunoSEQ multiplex PCR, and TCRdb's table has in-frame clones only and misses some. This sample carries under 70,000 clones, 85% to 95% of them seen once, and the ten largest clones take about 2%. Sequenced material: peripheral blood, taken in the third trimester of pregnancy. These receptors all come from a female donor in good health, enrolled as a control in a pregnancy study. Both conserved end residues are part of each CDR3. A D gene is named only where the DNA matches it firmly.

V: TRBV4-1; D: NA; CDR3: CASSLPSGVGIRQPQHF
V: TRBV2; D: NA; CDR3: CASSLGETQYF
V: TRBV19; D: TRBD2; CDR3: CASSIAGGHYEQFF
V: TRBV28; D: NA; CDR3: CASSFLRGSSYEQYF
V: TRBV5-6; D: TRBD1; CDR3: CASRFRDRGGEKLFF
V: TRBV15; D: NA; CDR3: CATSRDRGWNGYTF
V: TRBV11-3; D: TRBD1; CDR3: CASRAGQGSYGYTF
V: TRBV19; D: TRBD1; CDR3: CASTGQEGYEQYF
V: TRBV14; D: TRBD1; CDR3: CASSQEAGGRYEQYF
V: TRBV18; D: TRBD1; CDR3: CASSLQGTRGNTIYF
V: TRBV5-1; D: TRBD1; CDR3: CASSTGTGGYTF